Following are 2 T cell receptor beta chains from one sample sequenced in a study of T cells in Graves' hyperthyroidism and ophthalmopathy. Regions amplified from RNA transcripts were the TCR beta CDR3 regions. A set of HTBI primers served as the primers for a first-round RT-PCR of the TCR CDR3. TCRdb re-called the multiplex PCR reads with MiXCR, one entry per CDR3 protein. Altogether 160,000 or so distinct CDR3 sequences are present, 8% to 9.5% being singletons, with the ten largest covering roughly a fifth. The material sequenced was blood. The origin of the receptors is a woman aged 18-35 years with Graves' hyperthyroidism that later progressed to Graves' ophthalmopathy.

The sample holds many counts of this clonotype. The CDR3 region has the DNA TGCAGCGTTGTCGCAGGGATGTTTGGAGATACGCAGTATTTT. It yields the protein CSVVAGMFGDTQYF. The chain carries TRBV29-1 and TRBJ2-3; possibly TRBD1 for D (5 bases). The germline V gene encodes CDR1 SQVTM and CDR2 ANQGSEA. This CDR3 has 14 residues. Trimming cost V 4 bases and J 5 bases, with 16 bases left between them.

This clonotype was seen at least ten times. The chain has TRBV20-1 and TRBJ1-2; D is ambiguous. This CDR3 has 13 amino acids. V was clipped by 3 bases and J by 2 bases, with 10 bases between them. CDR1 is DFQATT and CDR2 is SNEGSKA in the germline V gene (reference sequence). CDR3 in DNA: TGCAGTGCTAGTTTTTCGCTAAACTATGGCTACACCTTC. Its translation is CSASFSLNYGYTF.